Sequencing of this TCR beta chain was carried out in a study of CD8 T cells in ankylosing spondylitis. TCRdb re-derived calls from the 5' RACE reads in MiXCR, one entry per CDR3 protein. The data show about 140,000 distinct CDR3 sequences, more than 7% seen once. This clonotype has ten or more counts. The sequence was obtained from a male donor with ankylosing spondylitis. The sample consisted of synovial fluid, either unsorted or a sorted T cell fraction (not recorded which).

CDR3 in DNA: TGTGCCATTGGTACGGGAGCGGATGAAAAACTGTTTTTT. As protein: CAIGTGADEKLFF. This chain connects TRBV10-3 to TRBJ1-4; D call uncertain. Germline CDR1 is ENHRY and CDR2 is SYGVKD. This CDR3 has 13 amino acids. V dropped 9 bases and J dropped 6 bases, with 14 bases sitting between them.